The text below deals with one T cell receptor beta chain. No antigen is known for it. The sample belongs to a study of CD8+CD57+ T cells in acquired aplastic anemia. Background on the study: The DNA of sorted CD4+ and CD8+ cells averaged roughly 3.2 ug.

The germline CDR1 and CDR2 sequences are DFQATT and SNEGSKA (reference sequence). The CDR3 runs to 11 residues. The V gene lost 5 bases and the J gene lost 3 bases, with 8 bases spanning the gap. Study findings and constraints: Shared by patients and controls, approximately 29 CD8+ CDR3s were abundant in patients.

TCR beta VDJ and CDR3 profiles were obtained from a genomic DNA template. From the reads, TCRdb called clonotypes with MiXCR, one entry per CDR3 protein. The sample yields 150,000 to 200,000 distinct CDR3 sequences, around half seen once. Only patients with CD8+CD57+ cell expansion on flow cytometry were chosen for sequencing. The V gene is TRBV20-1, the J gene TRBJ2-7; D is possibly TRBD1 (5 bases). The TCR originated in a human donor with aplastic anemia. Source material: sorted CD4+, CD8+, or CD8+CD57+ T cells (not recorded which) from PBMCs. In DNA form, the CDR3 reads TGCAGTGCTCGCCAGGGCTACGAGCAGTACTTC. Amino acids: CSARQGYEQYF.